These 24 T cell receptor beta chains were sequenced from one sample in a study of OX40 agonist ivuxolimab in advanced cancers. Clones were sequenced by immunoSEQ multiplex PCR, and TCRdb holds only the in-frame ones, with some missing. Here the sample spans more than 65,000 clones, 85% being singletons. The sequencing here drew on CD4+ or CD8+ T cells sorted from blood, taken in a trial of the OX40 agonist ivuxolimab. These receptors were collected from an adult with an advanced solid tumor such as melanoma, head and neck, liver or kidney cancer.

The V and J genes are TRBV11-3 and TRBJ2-5; 7 bases map to TRBD2. The CDR3 length is 15 residues. In germline, CDR1 is SGHNT, CDR2 YENEEA. The V and J ends lost 1 base and 1 base, in that order; junction bases with no gene match: 3. CDR3 region: CASSLGGTIQETQYF. Written as DNA, the CDR3 is TGTGCCAGCAGCTTAGGGGGGACTATCCAAGAGACCCAGTACTTC.

The chain couples TRBV21-1 to TRBJ2-5; TRBD2 was called by the table and not checked on the DNA. The end of the DNA aligns better with TRBJ2-7, so the J call may be wrong. TRBV21-1 is a pseudogene locus. The CDR3 is made up of 18 amino acids. CDR3 DNA sequence: TGTGCCAGCAGCAAATCCCCCCCCACTAGCGGGAGAGCCTACGAGCAGTACTTC. Its protein is CASSKSPPTSGRAYEQYF.

J is TRBJ2-3 and V is TRBV7-8; D gene uncertain. Between the trimmed V and J ends, which lost 5 bases and 2 bases, there was a span of 20 bases. The CDR3 consists of 17 residues. CDR1 and CDR2 from the germline V gene are SGHVS and FQNEAQ. The CDR3 nucleotides are TGTGCCAGCAGCCAACCGGGCGACTTTCGAACCACAGATACGCAGTATTTT. The encoded protein is CASSQPGDFRTTDTQYF.

The J gene is TRBJ2-7, the V gene TRBV7-2; D assignment may be TRBD1 or TRBD2 (6 bases each). V gave up 1 base and J gave up 5 bases, with 15 bases separating them. This CDR3 region has 15 residues. From germline, CDR1 is SGHTA and CDR2 FQGNSA. The chain's CDR3 is CASSLVSRGGDEQYF. In DNA form, the CDR3 reads TGTGCCAGCAGCTTAGTTTCCAGGGGAGGCGACGAGCAGTACTTC.

The rearrangement links TRBV27 to TRBJ2-1; D is perhaps TRBD2 (6 bases). The germline V and J ends were trimmed by 6 bases and 4 bases, with 19 bases remaining between them. This CDR3 has 16 amino acids. In germline, CDR1 is MNHEY, CDR2 SMNVEV (reference sequence). CDR3 nucleotides: TGTGCCAGCAGAAAGGGAATCGGTAGCGGTTACAATGAGCAGTTCTTC. Translation: CASRKGIGSGYNEQFF.

This clone was found a few times. Written as DNA, the CDR3 is TGCGCCAGCAGCCGAGGGGCAGGGGACCCCTACGAGCAGTACTTC. Its translation: CASSRGAGDPYEQYF. This rearrangement joins TRBV4-3 to TRBJ2-7; tentatively, D is TRBD1 (6 bases). The CDR3 has 15 residues. Germline assignment: CDR1 LGHNA and CDR2 YSLEER. V gave up 4 bases and J gave up 2 bases, with 15 bases separating them.

The chain employs TRBV5-6 and TRBJ2-4, with a weak D call TRBD2 (5 bases). The CDR3 spans 14 residues. CDR1 is SGHDT and CDR2 is YYEEEE in the germline V gene. Trimming left V 4 bases short and J 7 bases short, with 15 bases between. In DNA form, the CDR3 reads TGTGCCAGCAGCCCCGCCACGGGGAGCAACATTCAGTACTTC. Translating it yields CASSPATGSNIQYF.

This clone was observed a handful of times. The chain uses TRBV5-1 and TRBJ1-4, with D perhaps TRBD1 (5 bases). V lost 0 bases and J 3 bases, leaving 9 bases between the germline ends. Germline-derived CDR1 and CDR2 are SGHRS and YFSETQ. The length of the CDR3 is 15 residues. This chain's CDR3 is CASSLVGAPNEKLFF. Written as DNA, the CDR3 is TGCGCCAGCAGCTTGGTAGGGGCGCCTAATGAAAAACTGTTTTTT.

The V gene is TRBV7-2, the J gene TRBJ1-2; 8 nucleotides align to TRBD1. The J segment lost 4 bases and the V segment lost 1 base, leaving 5 bases of the junction unmatched. Germline loops: CDR1 SGHTA, CDR2 FQGNSA. The CDR3 consists of 15 residues. The CDR3 here is CASSLGRDRSYGYTF. For the CDR3, the DNA is TGTGCCAGCAGCTTAGGACGGGACAGGTCCTATGGCTACACCTTC.

The chain couples TRBV28 to TRBJ1-2; no definite D call. Germline CDR1 MDHEN, CDR2 SYDVKM. CDR3 size: 12 residues. Deletions cut 3 bases from V and 5 bases from J, with 7 bases between. The CDR3 nucleotides read TGTGCCAGCAGTTTGAGGGAATATGGCTACACCTTC. It translates to CASSLREYGYTF.

This CDR3 is CASSPLAGENTQYF. Written as DNA, the CDR3 is TGTGCCAGCTCACCACTAGCGGGAGAAAATACGCAGTATTTT. V gene TRBV18 combines with J gene TRBJ2-3; 9 bases match TRBD2. The J segment lost 7 bases and the V segment lost 1 base, leaving 3 bases of the junction unmatched. The length of the CDR3 is 14 residues. Germline loops: CDR1 KGHSH, CDR2 LQKENI.

This clone was seen a handful of times. This chain's CDR3 is CASSLSGTSGGGIQYF. CDR3 DNA: TGTGCCAGCAGCTTGTCCGGGACTAGCGGGGGGGGCATCCAGTACTTC. The chain joins TRBV11-2 to TRBJ2-5; 16 positions agree with TRBD2. Germline V lookup: CDR1 SGHAT, CDR2 FQNNGV. CDR3 length equals 16 residues. The V segment lost 3 bases and the J segment 10 bases; nucleotides outside the gene matches: 8.

The chain joins TRBV11-2 to TRBJ2-7; D gene unclear. V was shortened by 6 bases and J by 4 bases, with 13 bases between the two germline ends. Germline assignment: CDR1 SGHAT and CDR2 FQNNGV. The CDR3 extends over 13 amino acids. The DNA of the CDR3 is TGTGCCAGCAGTCATGTACTTTGGTACGAGCAGTACTTC. It yields the protein CASSHVLWYEQYF.

The chain has TRBV21-1 and TRBJ2-6; the listed D gene, TRBD1, was not tested against the DNA. TRBV21-1 corresponds to a pseudogene. The CDR3 is made up of 18 amino acids. As DNA, the CDR3 is TGTGCCAGCAGCAAAGGAGCTGGACAGGACTCTGGGGCCAACGTCCTGACTTTC. It specifies CASSKGAGQDSGANVLTF.

The gene calls are TRBV7-9 and TRBJ2-3, with D uncertain. This CDR3 is 16 amino acids long. V was cut by 2 bases and J by 0 bases, with 12 bases left in between. The germline gives CDR1 SEHNR, CDR2 FQNEAQ (reference sequence). The CDR3: CASSLSVYLSTDTQYF. In DNA form, the CDR3 reads TGTGCCAGCAGCTTATCGGTCTACCTCAGCACAGATACGCAGTATTTT.

This rearrangement joins TRBV23-1 to TRBJ1-5; a weak D match, TRBD1 (5 bases). TRBV23-1 is recorded as an ORF, its role being uncertain. There are 17 residues in the CDR3. V was clipped by 3 bases and J by 0 bases, with 15 bases between them. The CDR3 region is CASSQRPDSHSNQPQHF. DNA for the CDR3: TGCGCCAGCAGTCAGCGCCCAGACAGTCATAGCAATCAGCCCCAGCATTTT.

The V and J genes are TRBV4-3 and TRBJ1-1; D possibly corresponds to TRBD1 (6 bases). The CDR3 consists of 14 residues. V lost 1 base and J lost 8, with 14 bases in between. CDR1 LGHNA and CDR2 YSLEER come from the germline V gene. The CDR3 here is CASSQGFNQGEAFF. CDR3 sequence (DNA): TGCGCCAGCAGCCAAGGCTTTAATCAGGGGGAAGCTTTCTTT.

This clone showed up just once. The gene calls are TRBV4-2 and TRBJ1-3; 7 bases are a match to TRBD1. Germline lookup yields CDR1 LGHNA and CDR2 YNFKEQ. The V and J ends lost 5 bases and 2 bases, in that order; junction bases with no gene match: 3. This CDR3 is built from 14 residues. CDR3 amino acids: CASSTTGTGNTIYF. In DNA form, the CDR3 reads TGTGCCAGCAGCACGACAGGGACTGGAAACACCATATATTTT.

This chain joins TRBV9 and TRBJ2-3; D remains unclear. The ends were cut back, 4 bases at V and 2 bases at J, with 14 bases in the middle. The CDR3 covers 15 residues. Germline V gene sequence: CDR1 SGDLS, CDR2 YYNGEE. CDR3: CASSPRLQNTDTQYF. CDR3 DNA sequence: TGTGCCAGCAGCCCTCGACTGCAAAACACAGATACGCAGTATTTT.

This clone showed up just a few times. The chain uses TRBV7-9 and TRBJ1-1, with D uncertain. With 1 base removed from V and 8 bases from J, the gap between germline ends came to 11 bases. Germline values: CDR1 SEHNR, CDR2 FQNEAQ (reference sequence). The CDR3 runs 13 residues. Here the CDR3 DNA reads TGTGCCAGCAGCTTAGAGGGTGTAGACGAAGCTTTCTTT. This gives the protein CASSLEGVDEAFF.

This clone has only a few counts. This rearrangement joins TRBV5-7 to TRBJ1-5, with D uncertain. TRBV5-7 is an ORF; its function is uncertain. This CDR3 spans 13 amino acids. The V gene lost 4 bases and the J gene lost 0 bases, with 5 bases spanning the gap. The CDR3 nucleotides read TGTGCCAGCAGCCTTGCTAGCAATCAGCCCCAGCATTTT. It encodes CASSLASNQPQHF.

V and J are TRBV7-6 and TRBJ2-7, with a weak D call TRBD2 (6 bases). The CDR3 has 14 residues. Trimming pared 1 base from V and 7 bases from J, leaving 14 bases between. Germline CDR1 is SGHVS and CDR2 is FNYEAQ. The CDR3 DNA follows: TGTGCCAGCAGCTTAGGAACCGGGAGTGAAGAGCAGTACTTC. Its protein product is CASSLGTGSEEQYF.

This rearrangement joins TRBV4-2 to TRBJ2-2; possibly TRBD2 for D (5 bases). CDR1 is LGHNA, CDR2 YNFKEQ, per germline. Trimming took 4 bases from V and 8 from J, leaving 23 bases between them. The CDR3 has 17 amino acids. CDR3 nucleotide sequence: TGTGCCAGCAGCCTGACGACTACTCCGATATATAGGGGGGAGCTGTTTTTT. This sequence encodes CASSLTTTPIYRGELFF.

This clone has just one count. V usage is TRBV29-1 and J usage is TRBJ1-2; D is possibly TRBD1 (5 bases). V was pared by 3 bases and J by 1 base, with 12 bases between. Germline values: CDR1 SQVTM, CDR2 ANQGSEA. This CDR3 has 14 amino acids. The chain's CDR3 is CSVECRGVNYGYTF. For the CDR3, the DNA is TGCAGCGTTGAGTGCCGGGGGGTTAACTATGGCTACACCTTC.